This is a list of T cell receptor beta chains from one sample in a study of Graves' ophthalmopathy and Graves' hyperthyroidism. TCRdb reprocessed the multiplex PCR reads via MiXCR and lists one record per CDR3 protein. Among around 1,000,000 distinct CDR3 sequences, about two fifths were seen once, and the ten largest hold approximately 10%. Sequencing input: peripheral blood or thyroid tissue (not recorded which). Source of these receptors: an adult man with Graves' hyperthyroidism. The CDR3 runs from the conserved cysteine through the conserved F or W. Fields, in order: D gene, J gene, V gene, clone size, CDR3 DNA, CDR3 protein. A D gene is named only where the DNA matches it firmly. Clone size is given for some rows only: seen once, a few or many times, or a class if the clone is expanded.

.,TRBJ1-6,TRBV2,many,TGTGCCAGCAAAGGCCGGGACGAGGCACCCCTCCACTTT,CASKGRDEAPLHF
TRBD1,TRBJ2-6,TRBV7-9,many,TGTGCCAGCAGCCGCGGAGGGACAGGGGCTGCCAACGTCCTGACTTTC,CASSRGGTGAANVLTF
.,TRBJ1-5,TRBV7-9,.,TGTGCCAGCAGCTTAGGGGTGTCCGCATCTAATAGCAATCAGCCCCAGCATTTT,CASSLGVSASNSNQPQHF
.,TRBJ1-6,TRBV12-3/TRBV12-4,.,TGTGCCGGCTCTCGGACAGCTGATAATTCACCCCTCCACTTT,CAGSRTADNSPLHF
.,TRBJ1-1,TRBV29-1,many,TGCAGCGTTCCCAGGGCGGGCACTGAAGCTTTCTTT,CSVPRAGTEAFF
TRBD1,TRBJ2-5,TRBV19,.,TGTGCCAGTAGTATAGGGACAGGCGGTAATCAGCCCCAGTACTTC,CASSIGTGGNQPQYF
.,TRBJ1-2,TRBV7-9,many,TGTGCCAGCAGCCCCGGCATCCGGGAACACTTC,CASSPGIREHF
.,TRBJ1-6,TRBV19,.,TGTGCCAGTAGTATAGGGCTGGGTACGGATTCACCCCTCCACTTT,CASSIGLGTDSPLHF
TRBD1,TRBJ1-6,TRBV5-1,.,TGCGCCAGCAGCGCGCGACAGGGTTGGGATTCACCCCTCCACTTT,CASSARQGWDSPLHF
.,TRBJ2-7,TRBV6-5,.,TGTGCCAGCAGACGGATGGGAACCCACGAGCAGTACTTC,CASRRMGTHEQYF
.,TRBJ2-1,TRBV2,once,TGTGCCAACACGGGACGGGTCGATGAGCAGTCCTTC,CANTGRVDEQSF
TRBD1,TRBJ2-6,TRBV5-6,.,TGTGCCAGCAGCCCGGGACAGGGGGGTAACGTCCTGACTTTC,CASSPGQGGNVLTF
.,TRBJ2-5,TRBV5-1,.,TGCGCCAGCAGCTTGGTCGGGAGACAGACCCAGTACTTC,CASSLVGRQTQYF
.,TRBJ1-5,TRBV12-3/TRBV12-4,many,TGTGCCAGCGGAAGGGGGAACCAGCCCCAGCATTTT,CASGRGNQPQHF
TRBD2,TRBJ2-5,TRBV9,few,TGTGCCAGCAGCGTAGGACCAACGGGACTAGAAGAGACCCAGTACTTC,CASSVGPTGLEETQYF
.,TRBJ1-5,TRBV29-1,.,TGCAGCGTTGACTGGGGGGGCGATGAGACCCAGCATTTT,CSVDWGGDETQHF
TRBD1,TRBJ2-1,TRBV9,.,TGTGCCAGCAGCGTAGCGGTAGGGGGCTCTGAGCAGTTCTTC,CASSVAVGGSEQFF
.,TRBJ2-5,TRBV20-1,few,TGCAGTGCTAGTGCCGGAAACACTGAAGCTAGCCAAGAGACCCAGTACTTC,CSASAGNTEASQETQYF
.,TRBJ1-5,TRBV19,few,TGTGCCAGTAATATGGACACCGGGGGCAATCAGCCCCAGCATTTT,CASNMDTGGNQPQHF
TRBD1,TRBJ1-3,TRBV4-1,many,TGCGCCAGCCAGGGACGACAGGGTGTCGCTGGAAACACCATATATTTT,CASQGRQGVAGNTIYF
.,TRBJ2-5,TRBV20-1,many,TGCAGTGCTAGGGAATACGCGGGTGGGGGGGAGACCCAGTACTTC,CSAREYAGGGETQYF
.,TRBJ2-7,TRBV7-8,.,TGTGCCAGGACGACAGGCGATATCTCCTACGAGCAGTACTTC,CARTTGDISYEQYF
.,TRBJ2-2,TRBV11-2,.,TGTGCCAGCAGCATGGGACTCTCGAACACCGGGGAGCTGTTTTTT,CASSMGLSNTGELFF